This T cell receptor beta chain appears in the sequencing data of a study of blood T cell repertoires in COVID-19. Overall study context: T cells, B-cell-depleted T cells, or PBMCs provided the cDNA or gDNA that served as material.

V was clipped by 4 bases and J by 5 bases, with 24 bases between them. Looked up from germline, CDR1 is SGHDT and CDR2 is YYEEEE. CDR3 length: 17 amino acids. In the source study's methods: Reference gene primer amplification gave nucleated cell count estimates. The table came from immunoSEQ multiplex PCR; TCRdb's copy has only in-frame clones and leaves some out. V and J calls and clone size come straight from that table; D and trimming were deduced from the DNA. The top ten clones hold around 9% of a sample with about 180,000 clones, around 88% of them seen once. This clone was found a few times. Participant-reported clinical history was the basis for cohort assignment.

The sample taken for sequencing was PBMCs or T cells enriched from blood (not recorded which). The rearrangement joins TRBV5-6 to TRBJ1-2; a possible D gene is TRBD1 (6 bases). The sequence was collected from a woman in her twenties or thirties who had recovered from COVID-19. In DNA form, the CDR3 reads TGTGCCAGCAGCGGGGAGTCCGGTGCGGACAGATATTATGGCTACACCTTC. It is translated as CASSGESGADRYYGYTF.